Presented here are 26 T cell receptor beta chains from one specimen sequenced in a study of cytomegalovirus exposure and HLA in healthy donors. This PCR relied on a set of 60 Vbeta primers and 13 Jbeta primers. Measured with immunoSEQ multiplex PCR; TCRdb has only the in-frame clones, and not every one. The sample has about 160,000 clones, roughly 88% seen once. The sequencing input was PBMCs. The source of these receptors is a woman younger than 35 in good health and CMV-seronegative.

The gene calls are TRBV5-4 and TRBJ1-1, with TRBD1 matching over 8 bases. The CDR3 is 18 residues long. V dropped 3 bases and J dropped 2; count of bases not matched to a gene: 15. Germline lookup yields CDR1 SGHNT and CDR2 YYREEE (reference sequence). The DNA for the CDR3 is TGTGCCAGCAGCTATGTCGTTAGGACAGGGTTGAGAAACACTGAAGCTTTCTTT. The encoded protein is CASSYVVRTGLRNTEAFF.

A single count supports this clone. This chain uses TRBV30 with TRBJ2-3; the D is unclear. V shed 0 bases and J shed 2 bases, with 3 bases lying between them. The CDR3 is made up of 12 amino acids. Germline-derived CDR1 and CDR2 are GTSNPN and SVGIG (reference sequence). The CDR3 here is CAWSVNTDTQYF. In nucleotides, the CDR3 is TGTGCCTGGAGTGTTAACACAGATACGCAGTATTTT.

J is TRBJ1-2 and V is TRBV4-2; a weak D match, TRBD1 (5 bases). V was pared by 3 bases and J by 0 bases, with 14 bases between. The CDR3 covers 16 residues. Germline CDR1 reads LGHNA; CDR2 reads YNFKEQ. The CDR3 spells CASSQKRGGANYGYTF. DNA for the CDR3: TGTGCCAGCAGCCAGAAGCGGGGGGGAGCTAACTATGGCTACACCTTC.

This sequence joins TRBV2 and TRBJ1-4; D gene ambiguous. V was clipped by 2 bases and J by 3 bases, with 13 bases between them. Per the germline V gene, CDR1 is SNHLY and CDR2 is FYNNEI. This CDR3 comprises 16 residues. CDR3 DNA sequence: TGTGCCAGCAGTGAACTCCCGGCGGCCGCTAATGAAAAACTGTTTTTT. As protein: CASSELPAAANEKLFF.

This CDR3 is CASSFSHRTVPYEQYF. The CDR3 DNA reads as TGTGCCAGCAGTTTCAGCCACCGAACAGTCCCCTACGAGCAGTACTTC. This rearrangement joins TRBV28 to TRBJ2-7; the D is unclear. Germline V CDR1 and CDR2: MDHEN, SYDVKM. The CDR3 is 16 residues long. Trimming shortened V by 3 bases and J by 2 bases, and 17 bases separated the two germline ends. The variable domain in full, completed from reference TRBV28 and TRBJ2-7, reads DVKVTQSSRYLVKRTGEKVFLECVQDMDHENMFWYRQDPGLGLRLIYFSYDVKMKEKGDIPEGYSVSREKKERFSLILESASTNQTSMYLCASSFSHRTVPYEQYFGPGTRLTVT.

V gene TRBV2 combines with J gene TRBJ1-1; 7 nucleotides align to TRBD1. The CDR3 loop spans 13 amino acids. V lost 7 bases and J lost 11; bases outside the gene matches: 13. Germline V gene lookup returns CDR1 SNHLY and CDR2 FYNNEI. The CDR3 DNA sequence: TGTGCCAGCACCCGGGACAGCGGACTCCGGGCTTTCTTT. This translates into CASTRDSGLRAFF.

The rearrangement links TRBV28 to TRBJ1-1; D is undetermined. This CDR3 comprises 13 residues. In germline, CDR1 is MDHEN, CDR2 SYDVKM. V shed 3 bases and J shed 1 base, with 6 bases lying between them. As DNA, the CDR3 is TGTGCCAGCAGTTTGTCCAGGAACACTGAAGCTTTCTTT. Amino acids: CASSLSRNTEAFF.

This clone has a handful of counts. V is TRBV6-5 and J is TRBJ1-6, with 7 bases that match TRBD1. Germline lookup yields CDR1 MNHEY and CDR2 SVGAGI. With 6 bases clipped from V and 5 bases from J, the junction kept 7 bases outside the gene matches. This CDR3 has 15 residues. The CDR3: CASSTGVNHNSPLHF. The DNA for the CDR3 is TGTGCCAGCAGCACAGGGGTGAACCATAATTCACCCCTCCACTTT.

The chain joins TRBV6-1 to TRBJ1-3; TRBD1 aligns across 9 bases. Germline lookup yields CDR1 MNHNS and CDR2 SASEGT. V shed 5 bases and J 4 bases; nucleotides not matched to a gene: 3. There are 14 residues in the CDR3. The CDR3 coding sequence is TGTGCCAGCAGTCGGACAGGGGAGGGAAACACCATATATTTT. Translated: CASSRTGEGNTIYF.

CDR3 region: CASSSRTGYTEAFF. The CDR3, as DNA: TGTGCCAGCAGCTCCCGGACAGGCTACACTGAAGCTTTCTTT. The chain is built from TRBV7-9 and TRBJ1-1, with 7 bases fitting TRBD1. CDR1 SEHNR and CDR2 FQNEAQ come from the germline V gene (reference sequence). V lost 4 bases, J lost 3 bases, and 5 bases stayed unmatched. The CDR3 covers 14 residues.

This clone occurred once. This rearrangement joins TRBV7-9 to TRBJ1-1; D possibly corresponds to TRBD1 (6 bases). Trimming took 4 bases from V and 1 from J, leaving 13 bases between them. The CDR3 is made up of 15 amino acids. Germline lookup yields CDR1 SEHNR and CDR2 FQNEAQ (reference sequence). The CDR3 loop is CASSSKWTENTEAFF. CDR3 nucleotide sequence: TGTGCCAGCAGCTCGAAATGGACAGAGAACACTGAAGCTTTCTTT.

V gene TRBV19 combines with J gene TRBJ1-1; 8 nucleotides align to TRBD1. Trimming at V came to 7 bases and at J to 1 base, leaving 5 bases not matched to a gene. The CDR3 covers 14 residues. Germline lookup yields CDR1 LNHDA and CDR2 SQIVND (reference sequence). Here the CDR3 DNA reads TGTGCCAGTAAGAAGGACAGGGAGAACACTGAAGCTTTCTTT. This codes for CASKKDRENTEAFF.

The rearrangement joins TRBV28 to TRBJ1-6; no definite D call. The V gene lost 2 bases and the J gene lost 8 bases, with 7 bases spanning the gap. The CDR3 covers 13 residues. The germline CDR1 and CDR2 sequences are MDHEN and SYDVKM. CDR3 sequence reads: CASSLNEDSPLHF. The DNA of the CDR3 is TGTGCCAGCAGTTTAAACGAGGATTCACCCCTCCACTTT.

CDR3 nucleotides: TGTGCCAGCATTCCTGGGGGGATATTTTGGGCAGCTTTCTTT. Protein sequence: CASIPGGIFWAAFF. The rearrangement uses TRBV25-1 and TRBJ1-1; tentative D call: TRBD1 (5 bases). The CDR3 extends over 14 amino acids. The germline V and J ends were trimmed by 7 bases and 10 bases, with 22 bases remaining between them. In germline, CDR1 is MGHDK, CDR2 SYGVNS.

The chain uses TRBV6-1 and TRBJ1-4, with 10 nucleotides matching TRBD1. The CDR3 has 16 amino acids. The germline CDR1 and CDR2 sequences are MNHNS and SASEGT. Trimming at V came to 4 bases and at J to 7 bases, leaving 9 bases not matched to a gene. The CDR3 loop is CASSVDRGLIGEKLFF. The CDR3, as DNA: TGTGCCAGCAGTGTCGACAGGGGGCTGATAGGTGAAAAACTGTTTTTT.

A few counts support this clone. The rearrangement links TRBV2 to TRBJ1-1, with 7 bases fitting TRBD1. In germline, CDR1 is SNHLY, CDR2 FYNNEI. V dropped 4 bases and J dropped 4; count of bases not matched to a gene: 6. The CDR3 totals 14 residues. The CDR3 DNA sequence: TGTGCCAGCAGTGGACAGGGTTTTGTCACTGAAGCTTTCTTT. Its translation is CASSGQGFVTEAFF.

The CDR3 sequence: CASSLTGGLAKFIPSYEQYF. The CDR3 nucleotides are TGTGCCAGCAGCTTAACGGGGGGACTAGCGAAGTTTATCCCCTCCTACGAGCAGTACTTC. The chain employs TRBV7-8 and TRBJ2-7; 10 bases line up with TRBD2. There are 20 residues in the CDR3. V lost 2 bases, J lost 0 bases, and 16 bases stayed unmatched. In germline, CDR1 is SGHVS, CDR2 FQNEAQ.

The chain employs TRBV20-1 and TRBJ2-1; D is unresolved. The CDR3 spans 11 residues. V was trimmed by 6 bases and J by 8 bases, leaving 11 bases between them. The V gene's germline CDR1 is DFQATT and CDR2 SNEGSKA (reference sequence). The CDR3 DNA sequence: TGCAGTGCACCCCTAGTGCATGAGCAGTTCTTC. Translating it yields CSAPLVHEQFF.

The sample holds a few counts of this clone. V is TRBV28 and J is TRBJ1-5; D unresolved. Germline assignment: CDR1 MDHEN and CDR2 SYDVKM. Trimming removed 3 bases from V and 0 bases from J, with 9 bases in between. The CDR3 length is 15 residues. Here the CDR3 DNA reads TGTGCCAGCAGTTTCACCCGGAGTAGCAATCAGCCCCAGCATTTT. It yields the protein CASSFTRSSNQPQHF.

V gene TRBV28 combines with J gene TRBJ1-2; 9 bases match TRBD1. The CDR3 length is 13 residues. Germline values: CDR1 MDHEN, CDR2 SYDVKM. Trimming at V came to 6 bases and at J to 2 bases, leaving 1 base not matched to a gene. The CDR3 sequence is CASRQGANYGYTF. DNA of the CDR3: TGTGCCAGCAGACAGGGGGCGAACTATGGCTACACCTTC.

The chain links TRBV11-2 to TRBJ1-4; D possibly corresponds to TRBD1 (5 bases). V was clipped by 3 bases and J by 7 bases, with 12 bases between them. The CDR3 covers 14 residues. Germline V CDR1 and CDR2: SGHAT, FQNNGV. CDR3 in DNA: TGTGCCAGCAGCTTGACAGATTTTGGTGAAAAACTGTTTTTT. Translating gives CASSLTDFGEKLFF.

The chain employs TRBV7-9 and TRBJ2-5; tentative D call: TRBD2 (6 bases). The CDR3 spans 15 residues. Germline CDR1 SEHNR, CDR2 FQNEAQ (reference sequence). V was shortened by 0 bases and J by 5 bases, with 13 bases between the two germline ends. DNA for the CDR3: TGTGCCAGCAGCTTAGCCCGGGGGTATCGGGAGACCCAGTACTTC. It encodes CASSLARGYRETQYF.

This clone showed up just once. The junction does not match germline at one end; this may be a read error. J is TRBJ2-7 and V is TRBV7-9; the D gene is possibly TRBD1 (6 bases). Germline V CDR1 and CDR2: SEHNR, FQNEAQ (reference sequence). The CDR3 is made up of 15 amino acids. CDR3 amino acids: CSSTQGWQVGYEQYF. CDR3 coding DNA: TGTTCCAGCACTCAGGGGTGGCAGGTTGGCTACGAGCAGTACTTC.

The CDR3 nucleotides read TGTGCCAGCAGCTTCGCCCAGTTCTCTGGAAACACCATATATTTT. It encodes CASSFAQFSGNTIYF. The gene calls are TRBV11-2 and TRBJ1-3; no reliable D call. This CDR3 has 15 residues. V shed 3 bases and J shed 0 bases, with 9 bases lying between them. Germline CDR1 SGHAT, CDR2 FQNNGV.

This chain links TRBV2 with TRBJ1-1; 7 bases are shared with TRBD1. Trimming removed 3 bases from V and 5 bases from J; junction bases left unmatched: 6. This CDR3 comprises 14 residues. Germline V CDR1 and CDR2: SNHLY, FYNNEI. CDR3 sequence (DNA): TGTGCCAGCAGTGATACAGGGGCGGGGACTGAAGCTTTCTTT. The encoded protein is CASSDTGAGTEAFF.

The chain employs TRBV11-2 and TRBJ2-5, with 12 bases lining up with TRBD1. This CDR3 is 16 amino acids long. The V gene end was trimmed by 2 bases and the J gene end by 4 bases; junction bases not matched to a gene: 5. Germline lookup yields CDR1 SGHAT and CDR2 FQNNGV. The CDR3 region is CASSLSGTGGLETQYF. CDR3 DNA: TGTGCCAGCAGCTTATCCGGGACAGGGGGCCTAGAGACCCAGTACTTC.